The T cell receptor (beta chain) under discussion was sequenced for a study of blood T cell repertoires in COVID-19. At the level of the study: Collection of acute and convalescent COVID-19 samples took place in the United States, Italy and Spain. The analysed material was cDNA or gDNA that came from T cells, B-cell-depleted T cells, or PBMCs.

In the original processing: Estimation of nucleated cell counts was performed using reference gene primer amplification. The table came from immunoSEQ multiplex PCR; TCRdb's copy has only in-frame clones and leaves some out. The V and J calls and clone size are taken from that table; D and trimming were inferred from the DNA. The sample contains approximately 270,000 clones, around 86% of which appear only once. The germline V gene has CDR1 SNHLY and CDR2 FYNNEI. The CDR3 sequence is 13 residues long. V was pared by 8 bases and J by 1 base, with 11 bases between. Sequenced material: peripheral blood. The chain couples TRBV2 to TRBJ1-1, with D possibly TRBD1 on 5 matching bases. The sequence was collected from a man in his fifties with acute or convalescent COVID-19. Here the CDR3 DNA reads TGTGCCAGCGTCAAAACAGGGAACACTGAAGCTTTCTTT. This gives the protein CASVKTGNTEAFF.